A single sample gave rise to the 15 T cell receptor beta chains below, sequenced in a study of tumor-infiltrating lymphocytes in primary liver carcinoma. Blood RNA originated from unsorted whole blood, with germline DNA additionally extracted. With around 490 ng total RNA as template and a constant-region primer, TCR beta cDNA was made. The TCR beta library was amplified through three nested multiplex PCR rounds in a modified ARM-PCR procedure. Primers for the first two PCR rounds were TRBV1-TRBV30 forward primers and a C-beta reverse primer (approximately 9 cycles per round). TCRdb used MiXCR to reprocess the multiplex PCR reads, holding one entry per CDR3 protein. The sample includes about 350,000 distinct CDR3 sequences, 65% of them seen just once. Sequencing used peripheral blood. The receptor source for this set is a man between 35 and 55 years old with primary liver carcinoma and hepatitis B virus infection.

Concerning this clonotype: Germline and junction disagree at one end, which may indicate a read error. The rearrangement links TRBV5-1 to TRBJ2-1; 8 bases match TRBD1. Looked up from germline, CDR1 is SGHRS and CDR2 is YFSETQ. The CDR3 spans 16 residues. This chain's CDR3 is CASRLGTGAPYNEQFF. The CDR3 nucleotides read TGCGCCAGCCGCTTAGGGACAGGCGCCCCCTACAATGAGCAGTTCTTC. Looking up the rest from reference TRBV5-1 and TRBJ2-1 gives the full variable domain: KAGVTQTPRYLIKTRGQQVTLSCSPISGHRSVSWYQQTPGQGLQFLFEYFSETQRNKGNFPGRFSGRQFSNSRSEMNVSTLELGDSALYLCASRLGTGAPYNEQFFGPGTRLTVL.

The chain carries TRBV12-3 or TRBV12-4 and TRBJ1-3; D unclear. This CDR3 is built from 16 residues. V lost 1 base, J lost 3 bases, and 13 bases lay in between. As DNA, the CDR3 is TGTGCCAGCAGTTTAGGGTGGGAGGGAAGTGGAAACACCATATATTTT. Translating it yields CASSLGWEGSGNTIYF.

As regards this clonotype: The junction departs from germline at one end; a sequencing error may be responsible. The chain is built from TRBV7-8 and TRBJ2-7; 13 positions agree with TRBD2. From germline, CDR1 is SGHVS and CDR2 FQNEAQ. The CDR3 is 18 residues long. The CDR3 bases are TGTGCCAGCAGCCTTCGGACTAGCGGGAGTATGAGCTCCTACGAACAGTACTTC. Residues: CASSLRTSGSMSSYEQYF.

The CDR3 loop is CASNVAGVSSYEQYF. The CDR3 DNA sequence: TGTGCCAGCAACGTAGCGGGGGTAAGCTCCTACGAGCAGTACTTC. The chain combines TRBV28 with TRBJ2-7; 9 bases fit TRBD2. Trimming cost V 7 bases and J 0 bases; bases outside gene matches: 7. The V gene's germline CDR1 is MDHEN and CDR2 SYDVKM. CDR3 size: 15 residues.

V is TRBV6-1 and J is TRBJ2-5, with TRBD2 identical over 9 bases. The CDR3 length is 15 residues. Germline CDR1 is MNHNS and CDR2 is SASEGT. V shed 7 bases and J 0 bases; nucleotides not matched to a gene: 6. This CDR3 is CASTVTSGYQETQYF. The CDR3 bases are TGTGCCAGCACCGTAACTAGCGGGTACCAAGAGACCCAGTACTTC.

V usage is TRBV6-6 and J usage is TRBJ1-1; D ambiguous. The ends were cut back, 0 bases at V and 3 bases at J, with 8 bases in the middle. Germline CDR1 MNHNY, CDR2 SVGAGI (reference sequence). The CDR3 extends over 14 amino acids. CDR3 loop: CASSYSRWDTEAFF. CDR3 in DNA: TGTGCCAGCAGTTACTCCCGGTGGGACACTGAAGCTTTCTTT.

Note on this clonotype: Compared with germline, one end of the junction differs, possibly owing to a read error. The chain recombines TRBV11-2 with TRBJ2-5; D gene ambiguous. The CDR3 is 14 residues long. Per germline, CDR1 SGHAT and CDR2 FQNNGV. CDR3 protein: CANSLERTRETQYF. CDR3 sequence (DNA): TGTGCCAACAGCTTAGAAAGAACCAGGGAGACCCAGTACTTC.

This clonotype was detected only once. One end of the junction does not line up with germline, which may come from a read error. This sequence joins TRBV5-1 and TRBJ2-5; 9 nucleotides align to TRBD2. The germline gives CDR1 SGHRS, CDR2 YFSETQ. The CDR3 length is 15 residues. CDR3 in DNA: TGCACCAGCAGCTTGGCCGGGACTAGCCAGGAGACCCAGTACTTC. Its protein is CTSSLAGTSQETQYF.

Comments on this clonotype: A read error may account for a junction end that differs from germline. The chain is built from TRBV11-2 and TRBJ1-5, with D possibly matching TRBD1 (5 bases). The CDR3 extends over 16 amino acids. The germline gives CDR1 SGHAT, CDR2 FQNNGV. The CDR3 sequence: CASSLGQSYSNQPHHF. In DNA, the CDR3 is TGTGCCAGCAGCTTGGGGCAGTCTTATAGCAATCAGCCCCACCATTTT.

Worth noting for this clonotype: A much larger clone lies one base from this, so it may be a read error. The V call is TRBV6-5, the J call TRBJ2-5, with TRBD2 matching over 8 bases. The CDR3 spans 16 residues. CDR1 is MNHEY and CDR2 is SVGAGI in the germline V gene. CDR3 DNA: TGTGCCAGCAGTTACTCTAGCGGGGTGGGAGGCGAGAGCCAGTACTTC. Translating it yields CASSYSSGVGGESQYF.

V is TRBV28 and J is TRBJ1-1; D may be TRBD1 (6 bases). The V gene's germline CDR1 is MDHEN and CDR2 SYDVKM. The CDR3 covers 13 residues. Trimming pared 6 bases from V and 5 bases from J, leaving 13 bases between. The DNA for the CDR3 is TGTGCCAGCAGCGACAGGAAGGAGACTGAAGCTTTCTTT. Its protein product is CASSDRKETEAFF.

A word on this clonotype: Given the absence of the conserved phenylalanine or tryptophan at the CDR3 end, a read error is likely. The V gene is TRBV6-2 or TRBV6-3, the J gene TRBJ1-2, with D unresolved. This CDR3 is 12 amino acids long. CDR1 MNHEY and CDR2 SVGEGT come from the germline V gene. Deletions cut 11 bases from V and 4 bases from J, with 14 bases between. This CDR3 reads CASLRIGYGYTL. Written as DNA, the CDR3 is TGTGCCTCCCTGAGGATCGGCTATGGCTACACCTTA.

The chain combines TRBV11-2 with TRBJ2-3; D uncertain. The CDR3 covers 14 residues. The germline V gene encodes CDR1 SGHAT and CDR2 FQNNGV. CDR3 coding DNA: TGTACCAACAGCTCCGGACGGACCACAGATACGCAGTATTTT. Translated, it gives CTNSSGRTTDTQYF.

This clonotype has a count of ten or more. This rearrangement joins TRBV6-2 or TRBV6-3 to TRBJ2-7; TRBD2 matches at 10 bases. V dropped 2 bases and J dropped 5; count of bases not matched to a gene: 18. The CDR3 contains 19 residues. CDR1 and CDR2 (germline): MNHEY, SVGEGT. As DNA, the CDR3 is TGTGCCAGCAGTTACCTCGACACTGGACAGGGACTAGCGTGCCACGAGCAGTACTTC. This gives the protein CASSYLDTGQGLACHEQYF.

The chain carries TRBV7-9 and TRBJ2-7; 9 bases align to TRBD2. J gave up 6 bases and V 2 bases, and 11 bases lay outside the gene matches. CDR1 is SEHNR, CDR2 FQNEAQ, per germline (reference sequence). CDR3 length equals 16 residues. The CDR3 DNA is TGTGCCAGCAGCTTAATTGGTAGCGGGAGCCCAAGCGAGCAGTACTTC. Its translation is CASSLIGSGSPSEQYF. Using reference TRBV7-9 and TRBJ2-7 for the parts outside the CDR3, the full variable domain is DTGVSQNPRHKITKRGQNVTFRCDPISEHNRLYWYRQTLGQGPEFLTYFQNEAQLEKSRLLSDRFSAERPKGSFSTLEIQRTEQGDSAMYLCASSLIGSGSPSEQYFGPGTRLTVT.